The source of this T cell receptor (beta chain) is a study of cytotoxic CD8 clonotypes in ibrutinib-treated CLL. The study's findings and limits: Sampling times, which were not matched between the groups, differed between sustained-remission patients and progressing patients.

Remarks on this clone: The antigen remains undetermined.

The germline V gene has CDR1 SGHAT and CDR2 FQNNGV. Trimming cost V 6 bases and J 4 bases; bases outside gene matches: 8. The CDR3 length is 14 residues. Only in-frame clones appear in the TCRdb table, and some are missing; sequencing was by immunoSEQ multiplex PCR. The table records 200,000 to 250,000 clones, 75% to 80% of them present only once. The chain links TRBV11-2 to TRBJ1-2; 7 nucleotides line up with TRBD1. This sequence was found in a human donor with chronic lymphocytic leukemia. This specimen was PBMCs, taken after 12 months of ibrutinib treatment. The CDR3 nucleotides read TGTGCCAGCAGACAGACAGGGATGATCTATGGCTACACCTTC. It encodes CASRQTGMIYGYTF.